This T cell receptor beta chain was sequenced for a study of OX40 agonist ivuxolimab in advanced cancers. A single count supports this clone. The CDR3 loop spans 13 amino acids. The germline V gene encodes CDR1 KGHSH and CDR2 LQKENI. V was shortened by 6 bases and J by 4 bases, with 12 bases between the two germline ends. Data came from immunoSEQ multiplex PCR; TCRdb stores just in-frame clones and leaves some out. The sample contains about 18,000 clones, 84% of which appear only once. The sequence was obtained from an adult with an advanced solid tumor such as melanoma, head and neck, liver or kidney cancer. The V gene is TRBV18, the J gene TRBJ2-5, with D perhaps matching TRBD1 (6 bases). Sample: CD4+ or CD8+ T cells sorted from blood, taken in a trial of the OX40 agonist ivuxolimab. As DNA, the CDR3 is TGTGCCAGCTCTACCATAGGGGGAGAGACCCAGTACTTC. It translates to CASSTIGGETQYF.